The source of this T cell receptor (beta chain) is a study of blood T cells in healthy people across ages. Overall study: Using template switching, researchers captured about one barcoded beta molecule for each two T cells.

This clonotype was counted ten times or more. The germline gives CDR1 MNHNY, CDR2 SVGAGI (reference sequence). The junction had 14 bases not matched to a gene; V was cut back by 6 bases and J by 4 bases. This CDR3 has 16 amino acids. A second PCR of 7 to 11 cycles used a sample-barcoded 5' primer and a J-beta primer mix. Unique molecular identifiers of 12 random nucleotides labeled each cDNA. TCRdb recomputed calls from the 5' RACE reads with MiXCR, one row per CDR3 protein. The table includes fewer than 1.5 million distinct CDR3 sequences, roughly 45% detected once. Total RNA extracted from each sample amounted to at least 5 micrograms.

This receptor was identified in a woman aged 18 to 35 in good health. The chain uses TRBV6-6 and TRBJ1-2; 7 bases align to TRBD1. The material sequenced was blood. This CDR3 reads CASSINRDSSFYGYTF. CDR3 nucleotide sequence: TGTGCCAGCAGCATAAACCGGGACAGCTCATTCTATGGCTACACCTTC.